Given below is one T cell receptor (beta chain) in context. Sample time point: baseline, week 1 (first vaccination visit). Treatment defined: pre-vaccination baseline after standard-of-care therapy. The junction had 8 bases not matched to a gene; V was cut back by 0 bases and J by 5 bases. The CDR3 totals 17 residues. Germline V gene sequence: CDR1 ENHRY, CDR2 SYGVKD. The source of the sample is a study of a mutant IDH1 vaccine in newly diagnosed glioma. Profiling relied on immunoSEQ multiplex PCR, and the TCRdb table lists in-frame clones only, not all of them. The table records nearly 15,000 clones, over 75% of them present only once.

The specimen comprised PBMCs, sampled from a glioma patient treated with radiotherapy, temozolomide or both. This chain uses TRBV10-3 with TRBJ2-1; 9 positions match TRBD2. This sequence originates from a middle-aged woman with glioma. Some clones in this sample may be carry-over from other donors' samples. The CDR3 DNA sequence: TGTGCCATCAGTGAGTCCCGGGCTAGCGGGGATCACAATGAGCAGTTCTTC. This encodes CAISESRASGDHNEQFF.